One sample yielded the 5 T cell receptor beta chains listed below, sequenced in a study of identical twins. From the 5' RACE reads, TCRdb called clonotypes with MiXCR, one entry per CDR3 protein. Here the sample spans 350,000 to 450,000 distinct CDR3 sequences, approximately 18% being singletons. The sample taken for sequencing was naive T cells sorted from blood. The receptors derive from a man between 45 and 60 years old in good health.

The J gene is TRBJ2-1, the V gene TRBV11-2; tentative D call: TRBD1 (6 bases). CDR1 and CDR2 from the germline V gene are SGHAT and FQNNGV. With 1 base removed from V and 0 bases from J, the gap between germline ends came to 16 bases. This CDR3 is built from 18 residues. In DNA, the CDR3 is TGTGCCAGCAGCTTAGGTGGGGGATTGGGGGCCTCCTACAATGAGCAGTTCTTC. This encodes CASSLGGGLGASYNEQFF.

The chain carries TRBV30 and TRBJ2-1; no firm D call. Germline V gene lookup returns CDR1 GTSNPN and CDR2 SVGIG (reference sequence). CDR3 length: 14 residues. Between the trimmed V and J ends, which lost 0 bases and 0 bases, there was a span of 6 bases. CDR3 in DNA: TGTGCCTGGAGTGTGGAGAGCTCCTACAATGAGCAGTTCTTC. It specifies CAWSVESSYNEQFF.

In its sample, this clonotype was seen a few times. The chain joins TRBV20-1 to TRBJ2-5; D is perhaps TRBD1 or TRBD2 (7 bases each). V lost 5 bases and J lost 1, with 17 bases in between. The CDR3 consists of 15 residues. Germline-derived CDR1 and CDR2 are DFQATT and SNEGSKA (reference sequence). The CDR3 region has the DNA TGCAGTGCTGGGGAGGGACAGAGTGTCCAAGAGACCCAGTACTTC. It translates to CSAGEGQSVQETQYF.

This clonotype was observed a few times. V is TRBV28 and J is TRBJ2-7; D perhaps matches TRBD2 (7 bases). Trimming cost V 6 bases and J 5 bases, with 20 bases left between them. Germline assignment: CDR1 MDHEN and CDR2 SYDVKM. CDR3 length equals 15 residues. CDR3 DNA sequence: TGTGCCAGCAGAGTTGGGGGGGGGCTCTTACACGAGCAGTACTTC. As protein: CASRVGGGLLHEQYF.

Many counts were recorded for this clonotype. CDR3 amino acids: CASSYRIAGDNTEAFF. CDR3 nucleotides: TGTGCCAGCAGCTATAGAATAGCAGGGGACAACACTGAAGCTTTCTTT. This chain connects TRBV7-9 to TRBJ1-1; TRBD1 might be the D (6 bases). Per the germline V gene, CDR1 is SEHNR and CDR2 is FQNEAQ (reference sequence). Trimming took 4 bases from V and 2 from J, leaving 17 bases between them. The CDR3 totals 16 residues.